One sample yielded the 31 T cell receptor beta chains listed below, sequenced in a study of high-grade serous ovarian cancer treatment subgroups. Tumor samples were obtained before definitive surgery or chemotherapy. The assay was immunoSEQ multiplex PCR, and TCRdb's table has in-frame clones only and misses some. Among more than 15,000 clones, around 73% were seen once, and the ten largest hold 3.5% to 5%. Sequencing input: tumor tissue. The receptors derive from a human donor with high-grade serous ovarian cancer.

DNA of the CDR3: TGCGCCAGCAGCGTGCAGGCCGCTAGCACAGATACGCAGTATTTT. Translating it yields CASSVQAASTDTQYF. The chain recombines TRBV4-3 with TRBJ2-3; the D is unclear. The CDR3 loop spans 15 amino acids. The V gene's germline CDR1 is LGHNA and CDR2 YSLEER. The V and J ends lost 5 bases and 0 bases respectively, with 12 bases between them.

The V call is TRBV7-2, the J call TRBJ1-4; D is uncertain. This CDR3 has 14 amino acids. Trimming took 5 bases from V and 8 from J, leaving 15 bases between them. Germline assignment: CDR1 SGHTA and CDR2 FQGNSA. The CDR3 coding sequence is TGTGCCAGCAGCCTATCCGTGAATTTGGAAAAACTGTTTTTT. It codes for CASSLSVNLEKLFF.

The rearrangement uses TRBV18 and TRBJ1-1, with D possibly being TRBD1 (5 bases). Germline CDR1 KGHSH, CDR2 LQKENI. Trimming pared 5 bases from V and 1 base from J, leaving 8 bases between. The CDR3 loop spans 13 amino acids. CDR3 in amino acids: CASSVGQNTEAFF. CDR3 nucleotide sequence: TGTGCCAGCTCAGTTGGACAGAACACTGAAGCTTTCTTT.

The rearrangement uses TRBV6-4 and TRBJ2-3, with D possibly matching TRBD2 (6 bases). V was pared by 4 bases and J by 3 bases, with 8 bases between. Germline assignment: CDR1 MRHNA and CDR2 SNTAGT. The CDR3 is 13 amino acids. As DNA, the CDR3 is TGTGCCAGCAGTGTTGGGGGGACAGATACGCAGTATTTT. Translating it yields CASSVGGTDTQYF.

The CDR3 region has the DNA TGTGCCTGGTCCGATGAACATATGGATGGCTACACCTTC. Translation gives CAWSDEHMDGYTF. The chain combines TRBV30 with TRBJ1-2; D is uncertain. V lost 5 bases and J 6 bases, leaving 16 bases between the germline ends. From germline, CDR1 is GTSNPN and CDR2 SVGIG (reference sequence). CDR3 length equals 13 residues. Full variable domain (rest looked up from reference TRBV30 and TRBJ1-2): SQTIHQWPATLVQPVGSPLSLECTVEGTSNPNLYWYRQAAGRGLQLLFYSVGIGQISSEVPQNLSASRPQDRQFILSSKKLLLSDSGFYLCAWSDEHMDGYTFGSGTRLTVV.

The chain is built from TRBV29-1 and TRBJ1-3, with TRBD1 identical over 7 bases. There are 16 residues in the CDR3. Trimming removed 7 bases from V and 0 bases from J; junction bases left unmatched: 12. Germline values: CDR1 SQVTM, CDR2 ANQGSEA. Written as DNA, the CDR3 is TGCAGCGCGAGACTACAGGGGCTCCCCTCTGGAAACACCATATATTTT. Translating gives CSARLQGLPSGNTIYF.

The chain uses TRBV6-6 and TRBJ2-7; 8 positions match TRBD1. J was trimmed by 1 base and V by 7 bases; bases with no gene match: 12. The CDR3 has 16 amino acids. The germline V gene encodes CDR1 MNHNY and CDR2 SVGAGI (reference sequence). CDR3 coding DNA: TGTGCCAGCAACTCACGCCAGGGGGCTGAGTCCTACGAGCAGTACTTC. Translated, it gives CASNSRQGAESYEQYF.

This chain links TRBV4-3 with TRBJ2-3; the D gene is possibly TRBD2 (6 bases). The CDR3 runs to 15 residues. CDR1 LGHNA and CDR2 YSLEER come from the germline V gene. V shed 4 bases and J shed 0 bases, with 11 bases lying between them. CDR3 nucleotide sequence: TGCGCCAGCAGCCTGGGACTGTTAAGCACAGATACGCAGTATTTT. Protein product: CASSLGLLSTDTQYF.

The DNA for the CDR3 is TGTGCCAGCAGCTTAGCAGGGTACAATGAGCAGTTCTTC. Translated, it gives CASSLAGYNEQFF. The chain uses TRBV11-3 and TRBJ2-1, with D perhaps matching TRBD1 (5 bases). V gave up 1 base and J gave up 4 bases, with 5 bases separating them. The CDR3 is 13 residues long. Germline-derived CDR1 and CDR2 are SGHNT and YENEEA.

This chain links TRBV4-2 with TRBJ1-2; D is undetermined. The germline V gene has CDR1 LGHNA and CDR2 YNFKEQ. Trimming removed 1 base from V and 5 bases from J, with 14 bases in between. This CDR3 spans 15 amino acids. In DNA form, the CDR3 reads TGTGCCAGCAGCCAAGGTGTTTGGACCGGTTATGGCTACACCTTC. Its protein is CASSQGVWTGYGYTF.

In its sample, this clone ranks as medium-sized (0.01 to 0.1%). Other DNA variants within this sample encode the same CDR3. The chain couples TRBV7-9 to TRBJ1-6; 9 bases line up with TRBD1. Per germline, CDR1 SEHNR and CDR2 FQNEAQ (reference sequence). This CDR3 is 16 amino acids long. V lost 3 bases and J lost 3; bases outside the gene matches: 3. The CDR3 loop reads CASSLGQGFYNSPLHF. The CDR3 nucleotides are TGTGCCAGCAGCTTGGGACAGGGCTTCTATAATTCACCCCTCCACTTT.

The CDR3 sequence: CSAKQGAEGYTF. The CDR3 DNA follows: TGCAGCGCAAAACAGGGGGCGGAGGGCTACACCTTC. V gene TRBV29-1 combines with J gene TRBJ1-2; 9 bases line up with TRBD1. CDR3 length: 12 residues. Germline V gene lookup returns CDR1 SQVTM and CDR2 ANQGSEA. V gave up 7 bases and J gave up 8 bases; unmatched junction bases: 8.

The V gene is TRBV6-1, the J gene TRBJ2-1, with TRBD1 matching over 7 bases. The CDR3 sequence is 14 residues long. J was trimmed by 7 bases and V by 7 bases; bases with no gene match: 10. Germline assignment: CDR1 MNHNS and CDR2 SASEGT. The CDR3 sequence is CASTDTGARNEQFF. DNA for the CDR3: TGTGCCAGCACCGACACAGGGGCTCGGAATGAGCAGTTCTTC.

The rearrangement links TRBV10-3 to TRBJ1-4, with D unresolved. Between the trimmed V and J ends, which lost 8 bases and 3 bases, there was a span of 10 bases. There are 13 residues in the CDR3. The germline gives CDR1 ENHRY, CDR2 SYGVKD. CDR3 DNA: TGTGCCATCTCCAGTGCGGCTAATGAAAAACTGTTTTTT. Translation: CAISSAANEKLFF.

The chain carries TRBV7-2 and TRBJ2-4; D might be TRBD2 (7 bases). V was clipped by 5 bases and J by 0 bases, with 14 bases between them. The CDR3 runs 16 residues. CDR1 is SGHTA, CDR2 FQGNSA, per germline. The DNA for the CDR3 is TGTGCCAGCAGCGAGAAGGGGGGGGGAGCCAAAAACATTCAGTACTTC. Translated, it gives CASSEKGGGAKNIQYF.

This clone showed up just a few times. The genes are TRBV6-4 and TRBJ2-5, with TRBD2 identical over 12 bases. CDR3 length: 16 amino acids. The germline V gene encodes CDR1 MRHNA and CDR2 SNTAGT. Trimming at V came to 6 bases and at J to 5 bases, leaving 10 bases not matched to a gene. The CDR3 sequence is CASSPEASGGAETQYF. CDR3 DNA: TGTGCCAGCAGCCCAGAAGCTAGCGGGGGGGCCGAGACCCAGTACTTC.

The rearrangement links TRBV7-8 to TRBJ1-2; 8 bases fit TRBD1. This CDR3 is 14 amino acids long. The germline CDR1 and CDR2 sequences are SGHVS and FQNEAQ. V was clipped by 6 bases and J by 4 bases; unmatched bases: 7. CDR3 amino acids: CASRGQGTFYGYTF. The CDR3, as DNA: TGTGCCAGCAGAGGACAGGGCACATTCTATGGCTACACCTTC. Full variable domain (outside the CDR3, taken from reference TRBV7-8 and TRBJ1-2): GAGVSQSPRYKVAKRGQDVALRCDPISGHVSLFWYQQALGQGPEFLTYFQNEAQLDKSGLPSDRFFAERPEGSVSTLKIQRTQQEDSAVYLCASRGQGTFYGYTFGSGTRLTVV.

The chain's CDR3 is CASSLEAGSGNTIYF. The CDR3 DNA is TGTGCCAGCAGCTTGGAGGCGGGAAGCGGAAACACCATATATTTT. The rearrangement links TRBV5-4 to TRBJ1-3; D ambiguous. V lost 0 bases and J 4 bases, leaving 11 bases between the germline ends. Germline V gene sequence: CDR1 SGHNT, CDR2 YYREEE (reference sequence). This CDR3 contains 15 residues. Full variable domain (rest looked up from reference TRBV5-4 and TRBJ1-3): ETGVTQSPTHLIKTRGQQVTLRCSSQSGHNTVSWYQQALGQGPQFIFQYYREEENGRGNFPPRFSGLQFPNYSSELNVNALELDDSALYLCASSLEAGSGNTIYFGEGSWLTVV.

V gene TRBV19 combines with J gene TRBJ2-3, with D uncertain. The CDR3 contains 13 residues. V was clipped by 3 bases and J by 6 bases, with 10 bases between them. Per the germline V gene, CDR1 is LNHDA and CDR2 is SQIVND (reference sequence). This CDR3 is CASSIQVLDTQYF. The DNA for the CDR3 is TGTGCCAGTAGTATCCAGGTCCTTGATACGCAGTATTTT.

CDR3 in DNA: TGTGCCTGGACTAAGGGGGTGGGCGGGGAGCTGTTTTTT. Encoded protein: CAWTKGVGGELFF. V is TRBV30 and J is TRBJ2-2, with a tentative D call TRBD1 (6 bases). V gave up 4 bases and J gave up 7 bases, with 13 bases separating them. Germline values: CDR1 GTSNPN, CDR2 SVGIG (reference sequence). CDR3 length equals 13 residues.

The CDR3 loop reads CASSFQGGSGEQYF. The CDR3 bases are TGCGCCAGCAGCTTCCAGGGTGGGAGTGGCGAGCAGTACTTC. The chain links TRBV5-1 to TRBJ2-7, with D possibly being TRBD1 or TRBD2 (5 bases each). The CDR3 runs to 14 residues. Germline loops: CDR1 SGHRS, CDR2 YFSETQ. Trimming removed 2 bases from V and 6 bases from J, with 15 bases in between.

The rearrangement uses TRBV19 and TRBJ2-7; the D gene could be TRBD1 or TRBD2 (5 bases each). Germline CDR1 reads LNHDA; CDR2 reads SQIVND (reference sequence). The CDR3 loop spans 11 amino acids. Trimming stripped 5 bases from V and 6 bases from J, with 8 bases between. CDR3 coding DNA: TGTGCCAGTAGTTGGGGGTTCGAGCAGTACTTC. It yields the protein CASSWGFEQYF.

The J gene is TRBJ2-5, the V gene TRBV20-1, with D unresolved. Germline V lookup: CDR1 DFQATT, CDR2 SNEGSKA (reference sequence). The CDR3 runs 11 residues. Trimming pared 6 bases from V and 4 bases from J, leaving 9 bases between. CDR3 protein: CSALFGETQYF. The CDR3 region has the DNA TGCAGTGCCCTTTTCGGAGAGACCCAGTACTTC.

This chain uses TRBV21-1 with TRBJ1-6. TRBV21-1 constitutes a pseudogene. This CDR3 is 13 amino acids long. The CDR3 region is CASKAGGDSPLHF. The DNA for the CDR3 is TGTGCCAGCAAGGCAGGGGGGGATTCACCCCTCCACTTT.

The chain recombines TRBV29-1 with TRBJ1-5; 7 positions agree with TRBD1. The CDR3 length is 15 residues. The germline CDR1 and CDR2 sequences are SQVTM and ANQGSEA. V shed 6 bases, J shed 0 bases, and the junction held 8 bases outside the gene matches. The CDR3 spells CSVSQGVHSNQPQHF. The CDR3 DNA follows: TGCAGCGTGTCTCAGGGGGTTCATAGCAATCAGCCCCAGCATTTT.

This clone was picked up a small number of times. The V gene is TRBV10-2, the J gene TRBJ1-2, with D perhaps TRBD1 (5 bases). The length of the CDR3 is 15 residues. Germline CDR1 reads WSHSY; CDR2 reads SAAADI. Deletions cut 6 bases from V and 6 bases from J, with 20 bases between. The CDR3 protein is CASSPRDAGGDGYTF. DNA for the CDR3: TGCGCCAGCAGCCCCCGGGACGCCGGGGGAGATGGCTACACCTTC.

The rearrangement links TRBV7-9 to TRBJ2-2; no reliable D call. V lost 2 bases to trimming and J lost 1 base, with 5 bases between them. The CDR3 length is 14 residues. Germline V CDR1 and CDR2: SEHNR, FQNEAQ (reference sequence). The CDR3 nucleotides read TGTGCCAGCAGCTTAAACCGGAACACCGGGGAGCTGTTTTTT. Its translation: CASSLNRNTGELFF.

This clone occurred a few times. Other nucleotide sequences in the sample specify the same CDR3. The rearrangement joins TRBV7-8 to TRBJ2-1, with D perhaps TRBD2 (5 bases). CDR1 and CDR2 from the germline V gene are SGHVS and FQNEAQ. V was pared by 2 bases and J by 0 bases, with 8 bases between. There are 15 residues in the CDR3. CDR3 in amino acids: CASSLTGSSYNEQFF. CDR3 DNA sequence: TGTGCCAGCAGCTTAACGGGAAGCTCCTACAATGAGCAGTTCTTC.

This clone was counted once. The chain links TRBV18 to TRBJ2-1, with 10 nucleotides matching TRBD1. Germline values: CDR1 KGHSH, CDR2 LQKENI. The V and J ends lost 6 bases and 7 bases, in that order; junction bases with no gene match: 9. The CDR3 spans 15 residues. CDR3 region: CASSRQGALTNEQFF. CDR3 DNA sequence: TGTGCCAGCTCTCGACAGGGGGCTCTTACGAATGAGCAGTTCTTC.

This clone appeared a single time. The rearrangement joins TRBV28 to TRBJ2-1, with TRBD1 matching 7 bases. The germline V gene encodes CDR1 MDHEN and CDR2 SYDVKM. V lost 6 bases to trimming and J lost 7 bases; unmatched junction nucleotides: 6. The CDR3 spans 13 residues. As DNA, the CDR3 is TGTGCCAGCAGGCCGACAGGGTTGAATGAGCAGTTCTTC. Protein: CASRPTGLNEQFF.

This chain links TRBV7-9 with TRBJ1-3; a possible D gene is TRBD1 (5 bases). This CDR3 is built from 15 residues. V was cut by 5 bases and J by 0 bases, with 11 bases left in between. Germline V gives CDR1 SEHNR, CDR2 FQNEAQ (reference sequence). The CDR3 loop is CASSPRQSSGNTIYF. The CDR3 DNA is TGTGCCAGCAGCCCAAGACAGAGCTCTGGAAACACCATATATTTT.